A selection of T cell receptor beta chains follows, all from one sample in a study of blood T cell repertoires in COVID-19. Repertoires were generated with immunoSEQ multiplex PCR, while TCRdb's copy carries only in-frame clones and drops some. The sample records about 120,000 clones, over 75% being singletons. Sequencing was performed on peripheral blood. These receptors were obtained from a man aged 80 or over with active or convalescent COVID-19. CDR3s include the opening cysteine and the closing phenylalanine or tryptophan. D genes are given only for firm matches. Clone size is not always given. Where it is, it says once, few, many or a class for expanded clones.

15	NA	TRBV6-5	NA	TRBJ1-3	TGTGCCAGCAGCCGGGGAGGGTCAGCTGGAAACACCATATATTTT	CASSRGGSAGNTIYF
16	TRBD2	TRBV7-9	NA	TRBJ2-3	TGTGCCAGCAGCTCAGGACTAGCGGGAGGGCAAGATACGCAGTATTTT	CASSSGLAGGQDTQYF
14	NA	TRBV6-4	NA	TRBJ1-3	TGTGCCAGCAGCCCCGGAGCCGGCGGAAACACCATATATTTT	CASSPGAGGNTIYF
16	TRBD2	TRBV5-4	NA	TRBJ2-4	TGTGCCAGCAGCGCGGGGACTAGCGGGGGTCTAAACATTCAGTACTTC	CASSAGTSGGLNIQYF
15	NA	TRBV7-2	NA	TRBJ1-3	TGTGCCAGCAGCCCGGGGGGGCTCTCTGGAAACACCATATATTTT	CASSPGGLSGNTIYF
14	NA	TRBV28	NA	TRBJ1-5	TGTGCCAGCAGCCCCTCAGGGGTCCGTCAGCCCCAGCATTTT	CASSPSGVRQPQHF
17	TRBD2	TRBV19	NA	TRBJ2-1	TGTGCCAGTAGTATGGGGACTAGCGGGGGGGCCTACAATGAGCAGTTCTTC	CASSMGTSGGAYNEQFF
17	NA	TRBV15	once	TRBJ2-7	TGTGCCACCAGCAGAGATCTGGTAGTGGTTGGAGGGAACGAGCAGTACTTC	CATSRDLVVVGGNEQYF
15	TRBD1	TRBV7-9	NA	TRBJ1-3	TGTGCCAGCAGCTTACAGGGGGCGACTGGAAACACCATATATTTT	CASSLQGATGNTIYF
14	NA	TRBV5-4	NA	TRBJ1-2	TGTGCCAGCAGCTTGGCGGGACAACGCTATGGCTACACCTTC	CASSLAGQRYGYTF
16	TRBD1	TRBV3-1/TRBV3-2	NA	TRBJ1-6	TGTGCCAGCAGCCATGCGCAGGGGGCAAGGAATTCACCCCTCCACTTT	CASSHAQGARNSPLHF
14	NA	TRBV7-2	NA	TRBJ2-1	TGTGCCAGCAGCTTAGCCGGGGTGTACAATGAGCAGTTCTTC	CASSLAGVYNEQFF
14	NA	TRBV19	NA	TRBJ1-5	TGTGCCAGTAGTCGAGGGAATGGCAATCAGCCCCAGCATTTT	CASSRGNGNQPQHF
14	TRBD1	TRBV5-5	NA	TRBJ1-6	TGTGCCAGCATGGGGACAGGGGTTAATTCACCCCTCCACTTT	CASMGTGVNSPLHF
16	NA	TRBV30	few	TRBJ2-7	TGTGCCTGGAGTAGGAGGTGGACAGTTCCCTCCTACGAGCAGTACTTC	CAWSRRWTVPSYEQYF
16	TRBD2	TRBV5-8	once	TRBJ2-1	TGTGCCAGCAGCTATATAGCGGGGGGGCAGGGGGATGAGCAGTTCTTC	CASSYIAGGQGDEQFF
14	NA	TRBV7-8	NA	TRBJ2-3	TGTGCCAGCAGCTTAGATCCTAGTGCAGATACGCAGTATTTT	CASSLDPSADTQYF
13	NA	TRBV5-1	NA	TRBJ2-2	TGCGCCAGCAGCCCGTCTATTACCGGGGAGCTGTTTTTT	CASSPSITGELFF
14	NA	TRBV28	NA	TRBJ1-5	TGTGCCAGCAGCCTCGACAGACCAAATCAGCCCCAGCATTTT	CASSLDRPNQPQHF
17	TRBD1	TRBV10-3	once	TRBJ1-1	TGTGCCATCAGTGAGTCGAGTACAGGGGGCCTGGACACTGAAGCTTTCTTT	CAISESSTGGLDTEAFF
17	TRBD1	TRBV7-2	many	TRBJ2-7	TGTGCCAGCAGCTTAACGGGACAGGTCGGGGGTATCGGGGAGCAGTACTTC	CASSLTGQVGGIGEQYF
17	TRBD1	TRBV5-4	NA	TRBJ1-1	TGTGCCAGCAGCAGTGGTGGGGGACAGGGTAAGAACACTGAAGCTTTCTTT	CASSSGGGQGKNTEAFF
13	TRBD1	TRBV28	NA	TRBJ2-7	TGTGCCAGCAGTTCAGGGGGCTGGAACGAGCAGTACTTC	CASSSGGWNEQYF
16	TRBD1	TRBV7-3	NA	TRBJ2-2	TGTGCCAGCAGCTTAAGACAGGGTTCTCGCACCGGGGAGCTGTTTTTT	CASSLRQGSRTGELFF
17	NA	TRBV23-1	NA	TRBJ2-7	TGCGCCAGCAGTCAATCGCTACAGACAAGAGCGGGCTACGAGCAGTACTTC	CASSQSLQTRAGYEQYF
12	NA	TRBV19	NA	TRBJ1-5	TGTGCCAGTAAACTAAGCAATCAGCCCCAGCATTTT	CASKLSNQPQHF
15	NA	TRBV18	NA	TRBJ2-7	TGTGCCAGCTCACCCGGGCAGGGAGGAACCTACGAGCAGTACTTC	CASSPGQGGTYEQYF
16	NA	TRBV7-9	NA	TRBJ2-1	TGTGCCAGCAGCCTTTGGACTCTCCGCTCCTACAATGAGCAGTTCTTC	CASSLWTLRSYNEQFF
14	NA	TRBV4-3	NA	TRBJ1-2	TGCGCCAGCAGCCAAGGGGCCCAGAGAAGTGGCTACACCTTC	CASSQGAQRSGYTF
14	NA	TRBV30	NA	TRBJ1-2	TGTGCCTGGAGTGTACTCCGGGCAGGGGATGGCTACACCTTC	CAWSVLRAGDGYTF
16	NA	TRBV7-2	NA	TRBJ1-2	TGTGCCAGCAGCTTCTATCTCGTGGCAGGGGATGATGGCTACACCTTC	CASSFYLVAGDDGYTF
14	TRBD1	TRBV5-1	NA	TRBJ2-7	TGCGCCAGCAATAATGGACAGGGGGCGTACGAGCAGTACTTC	CASNNGQGAYEQYF
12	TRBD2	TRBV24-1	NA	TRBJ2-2	TGTGCCACCGGGAGGGTTACCGGGGAGCTGTTTTTT	CATGRVTGELFF
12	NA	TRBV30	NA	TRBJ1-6	TGTGCTCTCGGGACATTCGGATCACCCCTCCACTTT	CALGTFGSPLHF
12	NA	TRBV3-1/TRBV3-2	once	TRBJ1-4	TGTGCCAGCAGCCATAGGGGTGAAAAACTGTTTTTT	CASSHRGEKLFF
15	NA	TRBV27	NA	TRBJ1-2	TGTGCCAGCAGGACCACGACAGGAGTCGTCTATGGCTACACCTTC	CASRTTTGVVYGYTF
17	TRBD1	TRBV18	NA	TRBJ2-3	TGTGCCAGCTCCCTCGTGAATAGGGGGCTGGGCACAGATACGCAGTATTTT	CASSLVNRGLGTDTQYF
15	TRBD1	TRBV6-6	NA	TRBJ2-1	TGTGCCAGCAGTTCCCGGGACAGGGGGAACAATGAGCAGTTCTTC	CASSSRDRGNNEQFF
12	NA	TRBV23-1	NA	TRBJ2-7	TGCGCCAGCTGTCCACAGATCTACGAGCAGTACTTC	CASCPQIYEQYF
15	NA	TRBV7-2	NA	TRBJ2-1	TGTGCCAGCAGCTTAGTGGTAGGGAAAGGGGGTGAGCAGTTCTTC	CASSLVVGKGGEQFF
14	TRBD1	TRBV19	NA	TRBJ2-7	TGTGCCAGTAGTCCCGACAGGGGCATCTACGAGCAGTACTTC	CASSPDRGIYEQYF
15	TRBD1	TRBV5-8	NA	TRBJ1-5	TGTGCCAGCAGCTCGACAGGGAGGTTCAATCAGCCCCAGCATTTT	CASSSTGRFNQPQHF
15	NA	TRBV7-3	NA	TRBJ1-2	TGTGCCAGCAGCTTAAGGAGTGGCCCCAACTATGGCTACACCTTC	CASSLRSGPNYGYTF
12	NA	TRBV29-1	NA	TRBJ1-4	TGCAGCGTCGGTGCAACTAATGAAAAACTGTTTTTT	CSVGATNEKLFF
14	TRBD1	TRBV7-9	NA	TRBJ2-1	TGTGCCAGCACCCGAGACAGGGTCGCTGGGGAGCAGTTCTTC	CASTRDRVAGEQFF
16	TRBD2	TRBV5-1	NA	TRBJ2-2	TGCGCCAGCAGCTTGGCTAGCGGGGCGAACACCGGGGAGCTGTTTTTT	CASSLASGANTGELFF
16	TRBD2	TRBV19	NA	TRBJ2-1	TGTGCCAGTAGTAGACGAGCGGGAGGGGGGTTAAATGAGCAGTTCTTC	CASSRRAGGGLNEQFF
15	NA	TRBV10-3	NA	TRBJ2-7	TGTGCCATCAGTGAGCTCCCCACAGGGAACCACGAGCAGTACTTC	CAISELPTGNHEQYF
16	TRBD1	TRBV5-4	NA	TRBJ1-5	TGTGCCAGCAGCCTAGGGACAGGGGCGGGAAGTCAGCCCCAGCATTTT	CASSLGTGAGSQPQHF
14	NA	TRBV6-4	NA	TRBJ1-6	TGTGCCAGCAGTGACTCGTTGGGGGCGAAACCCCTCCACTTT	CASSDSLGAKPLHF
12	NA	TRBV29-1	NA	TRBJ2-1	TGCAGCGTTTCGGAGGGGGCCAATGAGCAGTTCTTC	CSVSEGANEQFF
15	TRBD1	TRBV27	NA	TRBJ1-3	TGTGCCAGCAGTTCGGGGACAGGGTCGAGGAACACCATATATTTT	CASSSGTGSRNTIYF
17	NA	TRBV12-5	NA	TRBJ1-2	TGTGCTAGTGGTTTGGCACAGGTACTTCATCCTAACTATGGCTACACCTTC	CASGLAQVLHPNYGYTF